One sample yielded the 24 T cell receptor beta chains listed below, sequenced in a study of blood T cell repertoires in COVID-19 (dated by TCRdb to the early 2020s). The library came from the immunoSEQ multiplex PCR assay. This is the immuneACCESS table as TCRdb keeps it, with only in-frame sequences that have V and J called. A part of the clones is gone; compared with another copy, unresolved V genes explain less than half, and the rest is unexplained. Recorded for this sample are about 170,000 clones; around 80% of them occurred a single time. Approximately 22% of the sample belongs to the ten largest clones. The sequenced sample was peripheral blood. The receptor source for this set is a woman of 80 years or more with acute or convalescent COVID-19.

The chain is built from TRBV30 and TRBJ1-1; 7 bases fit TRBD1. The CDR3 contains 14 residues. The germline gives CDR1 GTSNPN, CDR2 SVGIG (reference sequence). J was trimmed by 4 bases and V by 7 bases; bases with no gene match: 12. This CDR3 is CASREGGSATEAFF. The CDR3 DNA follows: TGTGCCTCGAGGGAAGGGGGCAGTGCCACTGAAGCTTTCTTT.

The genes are TRBV13 and TRBJ1-6; 7 nucleotides align to TRBD1. With 5 bases clipped from V and 5 bases from J, the junction kept 6 bases outside the gene matches. CDR1 and CDR2 (germline): PRHDT, FYEKMQ (reference sequence). The CDR3 extends over 15 amino acids. CDR3 region: CASSPRDRNNSPLHF. DNA of the CDR3: TGTGCCAGCAGCCCGAGGGACAGAAATAATTCACCCCTCCACTTT. Variable domain in full (rest from reference TRBV13 and TRBJ1-6): AAGVIQSPRHLIKEKRETATLKCYPIPRHDTVYWYQQGPGQDPQFLISFYEKMQSDKGSIPDRFSAQQFSDYHSELNMSSLELGDSALYFCASSPRDRNNSPLHFGNGTRLTVT.

The genes are TRBV5-1 and TRBJ1-1; D gene ambiguous. V was clipped by 2 bases and J by 3 bases, with 11 bases between them. Germline V lookup: CDR1 SGHRS, CDR2 YFSETQ. The CDR3 has 14 amino acids. The CDR3 loop is CASSLGEVHTEAFF. The CDR3 DNA sequence: TGCGCCAGCAGCTTAGGTGAGGTCCACACTGAAGCTTTCTTT.

The V call is TRBV29-1, the J call TRBJ2-3; 8 bases agree with TRBD1. The V gene end was trimmed by 8 bases and the J gene end by 2 bases; junction bases not matched to a gene: 9. Germline lookup yields CDR1 SQVTM and CDR2 ANQGSEA. The CDR3 sequence is 14 residues long. Here the CDR3 reads CSQETGGSTDTQYF. CDR3 in DNA: TGCAGCCAGGAAACAGGGGGTTCCACAGATACGCAGTATTTT.

This clone was found a few times. The chain joins TRBV2 to TRBJ1-1; 7 nucleotides agree with TRBD1. The V gene end was trimmed by 8 bases and the J gene end by 5 bases; junction bases not matched to a gene: 5. Germline V CDR1 and CDR2: SNHLY, FYNNEI. The CDR3 contains 12 residues. The CDR3 sequence is CASLTGLTEAFF. CDR3 nucleotides: TGTGCCAGCTTGACAGGGCTGACTGAAGCTTTCTTT.

J is TRBJ2-2 and V is TRBV5-1; D is uncertain. CDR3 length: 14 residues. Germline V gene lookup returns CDR1 SGHRS and CDR2 YFSETQ. V lost 6 bases and J lost 0, with 9 bases in between. CDR3 DNA sequence: TGCGCCAGCACACTCCTCGCGAACACCGGGGAGCTGTTTTTT. Encoded protein: CASTLLANTGELFF.

The chain joins TRBV2 to TRBJ1-2; D might be TRBD1 (5 bases). V shed 1 base and J shed 5 bases, with 14 bases lying between them. Per germline, CDR1 SNHLY and CDR2 FYNNEI. CDR3 length: 15 residues. The CDR3 reads CASSEDRRPHYGYTF. In DNA, the CDR3 is TGTGCCAGCAGTGAAGACAGGCGGCCCCATTATGGCTACACCTTC.

J is TRBJ1-1 and V is TRBV6-5; 9 nucleotides align to TRBD1. This CDR3 is 13 amino acids long. The germline V gene encodes CDR1 MNHEY and CDR2 SVGAGI. The V segment lost 2 bases and the J segment 5 bases; nucleotides outside the gene matches: 0. The CDR3 loop reads CASSYGTGTEAFF. CDR3 DNA: TGTGCCAGCAGTTACGGGACAGGGACTGAAGCTTTCTTT.

CDR3 sequence reads: CASSLKREGSYNEQFF. The CDR3 nucleotides are TGTGCCAGCAGTTTAAAGCGGGAAGGCTCCTACAATGAGCAGTTCTTC. The rearrangement uses TRBV27 and TRBJ2-1; 7 nucleotides agree with TRBD2. The length of the CDR3 is 16 residues. V was pared by 2 bases and J by 0 bases, with 4 bases of the junction left unmatched. Germline CDR1 is MNHEY and CDR2 is SMNVEV (reference sequence).

This clone was seen only once. The V gene is TRBV27, the J gene TRBJ2-7, with D possibly matching TRBD1 (5 bases). The CDR3 totals 13 residues. The V gene's germline CDR1 is MNHEY and CDR2 SMNVEV (reference sequence). Trimming stripped 5 bases from V and 2 bases from J, with 10 bases between. The DNA of the CDR3 is TGTGCCAGCAGTCCTAGGACACCCTACGAGCAGTACTTC. Translated: CASSPRTPYEQYF.

The J gene is TRBJ2-2, the V gene TRBV7-9; 16 nucleotides line up with TRBD2. The V gene's germline CDR1 is SEHNR and CDR2 FQNEAQ (reference sequence). The CDR3 runs to 18 residues. V dropped 5 bases and J dropped 5; count of bases not matched to a gene: 8. For the CDR3, the DNA is TGTGCCAGCAGCGGGACTAGCGGGAGGGCCTTCAGTACCGGGGAGCTGTTTTTT. Residues: CASSGTSGRAFSTGELFF.

This clone was picked up a small number of times. The J gene is TRBJ2-7, the V gene TRBV10-3, with TRBD1 matching 9 bases. The germline CDR1 and CDR2 sequences are ENHRY and SYGVKD. V lost 10 bases, J lost 5 bases, and 9 bases stayed unmatched. The CDR3 spans 13 residues. The DNA of the CDR3 is TGTGCCACGTCCGGGACAGGGATGCACGAGCAGTACTTC. Amino acid sequence: CATSGTGMHEQYF.

The gene calls are TRBV14 and TRBJ2-3; 14 nucleotides match TRBD2. CDR3 length equals 16 residues. Germline V gives CDR1 SGHDN, CDR2 FVKESK. With 4 bases clipped from V and 5 bases from J, the junction kept 5 bases outside the gene matches. The CDR3 reads CASSPTGLAGVDTQYF. The CDR3 DNA is TGTGCCAGCAGCCCGACGGGACTAGCGGGAGTAGATACGCAGTATTTT.

The chain has TRBV6-6 and TRBJ1-2; no reliable D call. The CDR3 sequence is 12 residues long. Germline V gene data show CDR1 as MNHNY and CDR2 as SVGAGI (reference sequence). Trimming stripped 7 bases from V and 4 bases from J, with 10 bases between. The CDR3 loop reads CASTISGYGYTF. The CDR3 nucleotides are TGTGCCAGCACCATATCGGGCTATGGCTACACCTTC.

This rearrangement joins TRBV7-2 to TRBJ1-2, with 10 bases fitting TRBD1. The CDR3 contains 15 residues. V was pared by 5 bases and J by 2 bases, with 5 bases of the junction left unmatched. Germline lookup yields CDR1 SGHTA and CDR2 FQGNSA. DNA of the CDR3: TGTGCCAGCAGCCCCCGACAGGGGGCCAACTATGGCTACACCTTC. Residues: CASSPRQGANYGYTF.

The V and J genes are TRBV9 and TRBJ2-3, with unresolved D. V was trimmed by 4 bases and J by 1 base, leaving 10 bases between them. Germline V gene lookup returns CDR1 SGDLS and CDR2 YYNGEE. The CDR3 extends over 14 amino acids. The DNA of the CDR3 is TGTGCCAGCAGCCCTCGCTACCGCACAGATACGCAGTATTTT. This sequence encodes CASSPRYRTDTQYF.

The gene calls are TRBV6-5 and TRBJ1-2; 9 bases line up with TRBD1. V was pared by 9 bases and J by 8 bases, with 4 bases of the junction left unmatched. This CDR3 contains 11 residues. Germline V gene sequence: CDR1 MNHEY, CDR2 SVGAGI. CDR3 DNA sequence: TGTGCCAGTCTGGGACAGGGAGGCTACACCTTC. Its translation is CASLGQGGYTF.

The rearrangement joins TRBV27 to TRBJ1-2, with 8 nucleotides matching TRBD1. This CDR3 contains 15 residues. V gave up 5 bases and J gave up 7 bases; unmatched junction bases: 12. Germline V lookup: CDR1 MNHEY, CDR2 SMNVEV (reference sequence). This chain's CDR3 is CASSPAGQGSAGYTF. CDR3 DNA sequence: TGTGCCAGCAGTCCCGCCGGACAGGGATCGGCTGGCTACACCTTC.

The chain is built from TRBV2 and TRBJ2-5; D is possibly TRBD1 (6 bases). This CDR3 comprises 14 residues. V lost 5 bases, J lost 4 bases, and 14 bases lay in between. CDR1 is SNHLY, CDR2 FYNNEI, per germline. The CDR3 here is CASSYTTGRETQYF. The CDR3 nucleotides read TGTGCCAGCAGTTATACTACAGGGAGAGAGACCCAGTACTTC.

For the CDR3, the DNA is TGTGCCAGCAGCTGGGGACTAGTGACGGGGGAGCTGTTTTTT. The encoded protein is CASSWGLVTGELFF. The J gene is TRBJ2-2, the V gene TRBV5-6; TRBD2 agrees at 8 bases. V was pared by 3 bases and J by 8 bases, with 6 bases of the junction left unmatched. CDR1 is SGHDT, CDR2 YYEEEE, per germline. CDR3 length: 14 residues.

CDR3 coding DNA: TGCGCCAGCAGCGGACCTCTCAGGGGGGTTGATGGAAACACCATATATTTT. Its protein product is CASSGPLRGVDGNTIYF. The chain joins TRBV4-3 to TRBJ1-3; 7 nucleotides align to TRBD1. The CDR3 contains 17 residues. V was pared by 5 bases and J by 3 bases, with 13 bases of the junction left unmatched. The germline CDR1 and CDR2 sequences are LGHNA and YSLEER.

The V and J genes are TRBV5-1 and TRBJ2-7; TRBD1 matches 11 bases. The V and J ends lost 4 bases and 4 bases, in that order; junction bases with no gene match: 7. The CDR3 totals 15 residues. Germline-derived CDR1 and CDR2 are SGHRS and YFSETQ. The CDR3 DNA follows: TGCGCCAGCAGCAAGGGGACAGGGGGAAATTACGAGCAGTACTTC. As protein: CASSKGTGGNYEQYF.

The chain is built from TRBV12-3 or TRBV12-4 and TRBJ1-2; D unclear. The ends were cut back, 2 bases at V and 5 bases at J, with 6 bases in the middle. This CDR3 has 12 amino acids. The CDR3 is CASSLNRYGYTF. In DNA form, the CDR3 reads TGTGCCAGCAGTTTAAACAGATATGGCTACACCTTC.

This clone was found a few times. The chain joins TRBV5-6 to TRBJ2-1, with 9 bases lining up with TRBD2. CDR3 length: 15 residues. Germline V gene sequence: CDR1 SGHDT, CDR2 YYEEEE. V shed 1 base, J shed 7 bases, and the junction held 6 bases outside the gene matches. This CDR3 is CASSLRLAGPNEQFF. The CDR3 coding sequence is TGTGCCAGCAGCTTGAGGCTAGCGGGACCAAATGAGCAGTTCTTC.